Listed here are 30 T cell receptor beta chains from one sample, sequenced in a study of human T cells and chemical hapten exposure. Time point described: pre-sensitization, week 0. The treatment: therapeutic diphenylcyclopropenone sensitization with weekly scalp DPC. TCRdb independently ran MiXCR on the RACE reads; one entry per CDR3 protein. The data contain roughly 88,000 distinct CDR3 sequences, about 8.9% of them singletons. This material consisted of whole blood, taken in connection with sensitization to the hapten diphenylcyclopropenone (DPC). These receptors all stem from a woman aged 40 to 50 with alopecia areata. Some clones in this sample may be carry-over from other donors' samples.

This clonotype was counted a few times. The chain employs TRBV6-2 or TRBV6-3 and TRBJ2-1, with D maybe TRBD2 (6 bases). The V gene lost 5 bases and the J gene lost 8 bases, with 13 bases spanning the gap. Germline V gives CDR1 MNHEY, CDR2 SVGEGT. This CDR3 is built from 13 residues. The CDR3 loop is CASSLRTSHEQFF. For the CDR3, the DNA is TGTGCCAGCAGTCTCCGTACTAGCCATGAGCAGTTCTTC.

The sample holds many counts of this clonotype. The chain joins TRBV7-2 to TRBJ2-7; D is uncertain. Germline CDR1 is SGHTA and CDR2 is FQGNSA. Trimming left V 1 base short and J 3 bases short, with 13 bases between. The CDR3 consists of 15 residues. The CDR3 DNA reads TGTGCCAGCAGCTTAGGACCGCCGCCCCACTACGAGCAGTACTTC. Translation: CASSLGPPPHYEQYF.

This clonotype was seen ten or more times. The V gene is TRBV5-6, the J gene TRBJ2-3, with D possibly matching TRBD1 (6 bases). Germline loops: CDR1 SGHDT, CDR2 YYEEEE. V was pared by 2 bases and J by 8 bases, with 18 bases between. The CDR3 loop spans 15 amino acids. The CDR3: CASSLYPGEYATQYF. The CDR3 DNA reads TGTGCCAGCAGCTTATATCCAGGGGAGTATGCTACGCAGTATTTT.

The sample holds many counts of this clonotype. The gene calls are TRBV10-3 and TRBJ1-1; maybe TRBD1 (5 bases). This CDR3 is 13 amino acids long. Germline CDR1 ENHRY, CDR2 SYGVKD. Trimming stripped 4 bases from V and 0 bases from J, with 6 bases between. CDR3 protein: CAISGQLNTEAFF. The CDR3 DNA sequence: TGTGCCATCAGTGGACAGTTGAACACTGAAGCTTTCTTT.

This clonotype was counted many times. This chain connects TRBV19 to TRBJ1-5; D is uncertain. Germline loops: CDR1 LNHDA, CDR2 SQIVND (reference sequence). The germline V and J ends were trimmed by 4 bases and 2 bases, with 18 bases remaining between them. The CDR3 consists of 17 residues. The CDR3 region has the DNA TGTGCCAGTAGTAGGACCGGGCGGAGCGGGGGCAATCAGCCCCAGCATTTT. This encodes CASSRTGRSGGNQPQHF.

This chain links TRBV12-3 or TRBV12-4 with TRBJ2-1; 7 bases are a match to TRBD1. Unmatched junction bases numbered 3, after V lost 0 bases and J lost 10 bases. The CDR3 sequence is 13 residues long. Written as DNA, the CDR3 is TGTGCCAGCAGTTTAGCGGGACAGAAAGAGCAGTTCTTC. Its protein product is CASSLAGQKEQFF.

This clonotype occurred many times. The chain joins TRBV18 to TRBJ1-1; no clear D gene. Trimming removed 1 base from V and 0 bases from J, with 6 bases in between. CDR3 length: 14 amino acids. From germline, CDR1 is KGHSH and CDR2 LQKENI. CDR3 in DNA: TGTGCCAGCTCACCACAGGAGATGAACACTGAAGCTTTCTTT. Residues: CASSPQEMNTEAFF.

This clonotype appeared a few times. The chain couples TRBV6-2 or TRBV6-3 to TRBJ1-2; TRBD1 matches 7 bases. Trimming removed 2 bases from V and 0 bases from J; junction bases left unmatched: 6. CDR3 length: 16 residues. Germline lookup yields CDR1 MNHEY and CDR2 SVGEGT. The CDR3 region is CASSYRGQATNYGYTF. DNA of the CDR3: TGTGCCAGCAGTTACCGAGGACAGGCCACTAACTATGGCTACACCTTC.

V and J are TRBV20-1 and TRBJ1-1; D might be TRBD1 (5 bases). In germline, CDR1 is DFQATT, CDR2 SNEGSKA (reference sequence). The CDR3 has 16 amino acids. Trimming left V 2 bases short and J 1 base short, with 17 bases between. CDR3 loop: CSARPTEEKKNTEAFF. The CDR3 bases are TGCAGTGCTAGACCGACAGAGGAGAAAAAGAACACTGAAGCTTTCTTT.

This clonotype has a handful of counts. The CDR3 ends on some other residue instead of the conserved phenylalanine or tryptophan, so this is likely a read error. Because the CDR3's place on the DNA is in doubt, the DNA is left out and the CDR3 is given as listed by TCRdb. The chain links TRBV7-9 to TRBJ2-7; TRBD2, the D gene given by the table, was not confirmed from the DNA. Germline lookup yields CDR1 SEHNR and CDR2 FQNEAQ (reference sequence). The CDR3 is made up of 10 amino acids, end residues included. This CDR3 reads CASRSTVALT.

The chain employs TRBV12-3 or TRBV12-4 and TRBJ2-7; 9 nucleotides agree with TRBD2. With V trimmed by 3 bases and J by 4 bases, 4 bases remained unmatched. This CDR3 has 14 residues. The CDR3 bases are TGTGCCAGCAGTTTCAGCGGGGGGTCGTACGAGCAGTACTTC. Translated: CASSFSGGSYEQYF.

This clonotype was seen at least ten times. The chain has TRBV4-1 and TRBJ2-7, with D possibly being TRBD1 (6 bases). The CDR3 is made up of 15 amino acids. V lost 1 base and J lost 5, with 15 bases in between. CDR1 is MGHRA and CDR2 is YSYEKL in the germline V gene. The CDR3 nucleotides read TGCGCCAGCAGCCAAGTGGGGGCACCAGGGAACGAGCAGTACTTC. Its translation is CASSQVGAPGNEQYF.

This clonotype was counted between two and nine times. This chain joins TRBV11-2 and TRBJ2-7; weak D call: TRBD1 (6 bases). Deletions cut 5 bases from V and 0 bases from J, with 11 bases between. Germline CDR1 reads SGHAT; CDR2 reads FQNNGV. The CDR3 length is 14 residues. The chain's CDR3 is CASSLGQHSYEQYF. The CDR3 nucleotides read TGTGCCAGCAGCCTTGGACAGCACTCCTACGAGCAGTACTTC.

This clonotype came up many times. The chain combines TRBV7-8 with TRBJ1-4; D is perhaps TRBD1 (5 bases). CDR1 is SGHVS, CDR2 FQNEAQ, per germline. CDR3 size: 17 residues. Trimming took 6 bases from V and 0 from J, leaving 17 bases between them. The CDR3 DNA follows: TGTGCCAGCAGATACAGGCGAGGACTTGCAACTAATGAAAAACTGTTTTTT. It codes for CASRYRRGLATNEKLFF. Based on the CDR3 plus reference TRBV7-8 and TRBJ1-4, the full variable domain is GAGVSQSPRYKVAKRGQDVALRCDPISGHVSLFWYQQALGQGPEFLTYFQNEAQLDKSGLPSDRFFAERPEGSVSTLKIQRTQQEDSAVYLCASRYRRGLATNEKLFFGSGTQLSVL.

This clonotype has only a few counts. The chain employs TRBV12-3 or TRBV12-4 and TRBJ2-3, with 8 bases fitting TRBD2. J gave up 1 base and V 6 bases, and 3 bases lay outside the gene matches. The CDR3 has 14 residues. The CDR3 DNA is TGTGCCAGCAGAGAAGCGGGGGGCACAGATACGCAGTATTTT. Translation: CASREAGGTDTQYF.

In this sample, this clonotype turned up a few times. The chain has TRBV24-1 and TRBJ1-2, with D unresolved. Germline CDR1 is KGHDR and CDR2 is SFDVKD. This CDR3 spans 14 amino acids. Trimming shortened V by 3 bases and J by 4 bases, and 11 bases separated the two germline ends. CDR3 DNA sequence: TGTGCCACCAGTGATCCCTCGGGAAGCTATGGCTACACCTTC. Encoded protein: CATSDPSGSYGYTF.

The sample holds many counts of this clonotype. The rearrangement links TRBV6-2 or TRBV6-3 to TRBJ1-1, with D maybe TRBD1 (5 bases). CDR3 length equals 17 residues. The germline gives CDR1 MNHEY, CDR2 SVGEGT. Trimming took off 6 bases at V and 0 bases at J, with 20 bases between the two ends. The CDR3 here is CASRRDSGDLMNTEAFF. In nucleotides, the CDR3 is TGTGCCAGCAGGAGGGACTCTGGGGACCTCATGAACACTGAAGCTTTCTTT.

This clonotype was seen a handful of times. CDR3 sequence reads: CASSYAPRSIKKLFF. Written as DNA, the CDR3 is TGTGCCAGCAGTTACGCACCTAGGAGTATCAAAAAACTGTTTTTT. This chain joins TRBV6-5 and TRBJ1-4; unclear D gene. The CDR3 has 15 amino acids. V lost 2 bases, J lost 9 bases, and 16 bases lay in between. Germline loops: CDR1 MNHEY, CDR2 SVGAGI.

This chain joins TRBV7-9 and TRBJ1-2, with D maybe TRBD1 (6 bases). Germline-derived CDR1 and CDR2 are SEHNR and FQNEAQ (reference sequence). Trimming removed 1 base from V and 5 bases from J, with 17 bases in between. The CDR3 totals 16 residues. CDR3 sequence reads: CASSLVNGQGTYGYTF. The CDR3 DNA reads TGTGCCAGCAGCTTAGTAAACGGGCAGGGGACTTATGGCTACACCTTC.

The chain is built from TRBV9 and TRBJ1-5; no definite D call. V lost 3 bases and J 4 bases, leaving 14 bases between the germline ends. Germline V lookup: CDR1 SGDLS, CDR2 YYNGEE. The CDR3 is 15 amino acids. CDR3 loop: CASSGAEGANQPQHF. For the CDR3, the DNA is TGTGCCAGCAGCGGGGCAGAGGGCGCGAATCAGCCCCAGCATTTT.

This clonotype was counted only a few times. The chain links TRBV27 to TRBJ1-1; maybe TRBD1 (5 bases). This CDR3 is built from 16 residues. Germline CDR1 is MNHEY and CDR2 is SMNVEV (reference sequence). V lost 2 bases, J lost 1 base, and 14 bases lay in between. The CDR3 spells CASSLGTGRANTEAFF. CDR3 sequence (DNA): TGTGCCAGCAGTTTAGGGACGGGCAGGGCGAACACTGAAGCTTTCTTT.

This chain connects TRBV18 to TRBJ1-2; a possible D gene is TRBD1 (5 bases). The CDR3 covers 14 residues. From germline, CDR1 is KGHSH and CDR2 LQKENI. V lost 2 bases and J 8 bases, leaving 15 bases between the germline ends. CDR3 amino acids: CASSPVAGLGGYTF. The CDR3 DNA reads as TGTGCCAGCTCACCAGTAGCAGGGCTCGGCGGCTACACCTTC.

This clonotype showed up many times. The chain has TRBV6-2 or TRBV6-3 and TRBJ1-1; 10 bases fit TRBD1. Germline CDR1 reads MNHEY; CDR2 reads SVGEGT. CDR3 size: 14 residues. V was clipped by 5 bases and J by 5 bases; unmatched bases: 5. CDR3 protein: CASSRDRGETEAFF. CDR3 DNA: TGTGCCAGCAGTAGGGACAGGGGAGAAACTGAAGCTTTCTTT.

This clonotype was seen many times. The chain has TRBV5-1 and TRBJ2-3, with TRBD1 matching over 7 bases. V lost 7 bases to trimming and J lost 0 bases; unmatched junction nucleotides: 8. The CDR3 consists of 15 residues. Germline V gives CDR1 SGHRS, CDR2 YFSETQ. The CDR3 spells CASLETGQSTDTQYF. CDR3 nucleotides: TGCGCCAGCCTAGAGACAGGGCAAAGCACAGATACGCAGTATTTT.

This clonotype was counted at least ten times. The chain recombines TRBV7-2 with TRBJ1-4, with a weak D call TRBD1 (5 bases). This CDR3 is built from 16 residues. The germline V gene encodes CDR1 SGHTA and CDR2 FQGNSA. V was clipped by 8 bases and J by 0 bases, with 16 bases between them. CDR3 in amino acids: CASRSTGTATNEKLFF. CDR3 in DNA: TGTGCCAGCCGCTCCACCGGGACTGCAACTAATGAAAAACTGTTTTTT.

This clonotype was seen repeatedly, ten times or more. The chain couples TRBV7-6 to TRBJ2-7; D possibly uses TRBD1 or TRBD2 (7 bases each). The CDR3 runs 15 residues. Looked up from germline, CDR1 is SGHVS and CDR2 is FNYEAQ. The germline V and J ends were trimmed by 5 bases and 1 base, with 15 bases remaining between them. The CDR3 sequence: CASSPQAGQSYEQYF. CDR3 DNA sequence: TGTGCCAGCAGCCCCCAAGCGGGACAGTCCTACGAGCAGTACTTC. Based on the CDR3 plus reference TRBV7-6 and TRBJ2-7, the full variable domain is GAGVSQSPRYKVTKRGQDVALRCDPISGHVSLYWYRQALGQGPEFLTYFNYEAQQDKSGLPNDRFSAERPEGSISTLTIQRTEQRDSAMYRCASSPQAGQSYEQYFGPGTRLTVT.

This clonotype was seen ten or more times. This chain links TRBV20-1 with TRBJ1-1; TRBD1 aligns across 8 bases. Germline values: CDR1 DFQATT, CDR2 SNEGSKA (reference sequence). The CDR3 has 13 residues. V shed 0 bases, J shed 8 bases, and the junction held 5 bases outside the gene matches. CDR3 bases: TGCAGTGCTAGAGATCGGACAGGGCGGGAAGCTTTCTTT. Encoded protein: CSARDRTGREAFF.

This clonotype is medium-sized within its sample. The chain joins TRBV27 to TRBJ1-2; TRBD1 matches 9 bases. With 7 bases clipped from V and 0 bases from J, the junction kept 9 bases outside the gene matches. The V gene's germline CDR1 is MNHEY and CDR2 SMNVEV (reference sequence). This CDR3 contains 16 residues. CDR3 loop: CASKQEGQGTNYGYTF. The CDR3 nucleotides read TGTGCCAGCAAACAAGAGGGACAGGGAACTAACTATGGCTACACCTTC.

This chain connects TRBV4-3 to TRBJ1-1; D perhaps matches TRBD1 (5 bases). The V end was cut by 4 bases, the J end by 0 bases, with 12 bases between. Germline-derived CDR1 and CDR2 are LGHNA and YSLEER. This CDR3 region has 15 residues. The CDR3 here is CASSLFGRVNTEAFF. CDR3 bases: TGCGCCAGCAGCCTTTTTGGCAGGGTGAACACTGAAGCTTTCTTT.

The gene calls are TRBV6-4 and TRBJ2-3, with TRBD2 as a possible D gene (5 bases). In germline, CDR1 is MRHNA, CDR2 SNTAGT. This CDR3 spans 15 amino acids. V was shortened by 0 bases and J by 3 bases, with 10 bases between the two germline ends. The CDR3 DNA sequence: TGTGCCAGCAGTGACTCGCCGTCGGGGACAGATACGCAGTATTTT. Amino acid sequence: CASSDSPSGTDTQYF.